This T cell receptor beta chain was captured in a study of CD8+CD57+ T cells in acquired aplastic anemia. Study-wide findings and caveats: CD8+ Simpson's diversity showed no significant patient-control difference. Found in both controls and patients were around 30 CD8+ CDR3 sequences.

V lost 6 bases and J 2 bases, leaving 7 bases between the germline ends. CDR3 size: 11 residues. Germline CDR1 reads GTSNPN; CDR2 reads SVGIG (reference sequence). This clonotype was counted only a few times. What it binds is not known. An expansion of CD8+CD57+ cells by flow cytometry had been shown in patients chosen for sequencing. Severe acquired aplastic anemia was present in every patient. Patients were untreated when blood was sampled. Both TCR beta VDJ combination and CDR3 sequence profiling were carried out. Genomic DNA was the template for this profiling. TCRdb ran MiXCR on the reads and lists one entry per CDR3 protein. This sample carries about 250,000 distinct CDR3 sequences, approximately 50% of them seen once, and the ten largest clones take roughly 8%.

This sequence joins TRBV30 and TRBJ1-1; D gene unclear. The sequence was collected from a human donor with aplastic anemia. The sample was sorted CD4+, CD8+, or CD8+CD57+ T cells (not recorded which) from PBMCs. The chain's CDR3 is CACEENTEAFF. DNA for the CDR3: TGTGCCTGCGAGGAAAACACTGAAGCTTTCTTT.